Listed below are T cell receptor beta chains from one sample, sequenced in a study of beta chain features in type 1 diabetes. The repertoire was sequenced with immunoSEQ multiplex PCR; TCRdb's copy has only in-frame clones and lacks some. The sample yields about 260,000 clones, around 24% seen once. Sample: naive CD4+ T cells from blood. These receptors originate from a woman aged 25 to 39 with type 1 diabetes. Each CDR3 is given with its conserved first and last residue. D genes are given only for firm matches. The listing skips clone size in some rows; elsewhere it reads once, few, many or a size class.

>-|TRBV11-2|TRBJ2-7|-|11
CASSHSYEQYF
TGTGCCAGCAGCCATTCCTACGAGCAGTACTTC
>few|TRBV5-4|TRBJ2-1|TRBD2|15
CASSLVSSGRGEQFF
TGTGCCAGCAGCTTGGTATCCAGCGGGAGGGGCGAGCAGTTCTTC
>-|TRBV27|TRBJ2-3|TRBD2|14
CATTSGSATDTQYF
TGTGCCACCACTAGCGGGAGTGCGACAGATACGCAGTATTTT
>-|TRBV29-1|TRBJ1-2|-|12
CSVGTPNYGYTF
TGCAGCGTTGGTACACCTAACTATGGCTACACCTTC
>-|TRBV30|TRBJ2-5|-|11
CAWSPGETQYF
TGTGCCTGGAGCCCTGGCGAGACCCAGTACTTC
>-|TRBV2|TRBJ2-5|TRBD1|14
CASRVDRGQETQYF
TGTGCCAGCAGGGTCGACAGGGGACAAGAGACCCAGTACTTC
>few|TRBV11-2|TRBJ2-3|-|14
CASSAKPSGDTQYF
TGTGCCAGCAGCGCTAAGCCCTCCGGAGATACGCAGTATTTT
>few|TRBV7-3|TRBJ2-5|-|15
CASSLTGGKQETQYF
TGTGCCAGCAGCTTAACTGGCGGCAAACAAGAGACCCAGTACTTC
>once|TRBV18|TRBJ1-2|-|14
CASSPPGQNYGYTF
TGTGCCAGCTCACCACCGGGCCAAAACTATGGCTACACCTTC
>few|TRBV30|TRBJ1-2|-|13
CAWSVLVRIGYTF
TGTGCCTGGAGTGTACTAGTCCGAATTGGCTACACCTTC
>few|TRBV9|TRBJ1-2|-|14
CASSVDRGGYGYTF
TGTGCCAGCAGCGTAGATCGGGGGGGCTATGGCTACACCTTC
>-|TRBV4-1|TRBJ1-1|-|14
CASSQDQGMPEAFF
TGCGCCAGCAGCCAAGACCAGGGGATGCCTGAAGCTTTCTTT
>-|TRBV7-9|TRBJ1-5|-|12
CASSMDARYQHF
TGTGCCAGCAGCATGGATGCGCGGTACCAGCATTTT
>-|TRBV7-2|TRBJ2-1|-|15
CASSLAPGSYNEQFF
TGTGCCAGCAGCTTAGCCCCGGGATCCTACAATGAGCAGTTCTTC
>few|TRBV5-1|TRBJ2-1|TRBD2|16
CASSLAGTSGYNEQFF
TGCGCCAGCAGCTTGGCTGGGACTAGCGGTTACAATGAGCAGTTCTTC
>few|TRBV5-8|TRBJ1-1|TRBD1|14
CASSPGTGGTEAFF
TGTGCCAGCAGCCCAGGCACAGGGGGCACTGAAGCTTTCTTT
>few|TRBV29-1|TRBJ1-2|-|14
CSVAVGGDNYGYTF
TGCAGCGTTGCAGTGGGAGGAGATAACTATGGCTACACCTTC
>few|TRBV7-8|TRBJ2-3|-|14
CASSEGTSTDTQYF
TGTGCCAGCAGCGAAGGGACAAGCACAGATACGCAGTATTTT
>few|TRBV9|TRBJ2-2|-|14
CASNPTGFTGELFF
TGTGCCAGCAACCCAACAGGGTTCACCGGGGAGCTGTTTTTT
>-|TRBV30|TRBJ1-2|TRBD1|12
CAWADRGYGYTF
TGTGCCTGGGCGGACAGGGGATATGGCTACACCTTC
>few|TRBV10-3|TRBJ2-7|-|12
CAIKSEPYEQYF
TGTGCCATCAAAAGCGAACCCTACGAGCAGTACTTC
>-|TRBV28|TRBJ2-1|-|14
CASSLTGVVNEQFF
TGTGCCAGCAGTTTAACCGGGGTGGTCAATGAGCAGTTCTTC
>-|TRBV2|TRBJ2-1|-|11
CASSEIVRRVF
TGTGCCAGCAGTGAAATAGTCCGGAGGGTCTTC
>-|TRBV5-1|TRBJ1-1|-|15
CASSLGALMNTEAFF
TGCGCCAGCAGCTTGGGGGCCCTTATGAACACTGAAGCTTTCTTT
>few|TRBV5-4|TRBJ1-2|-|15
CASSFRDSFNYGYTF
TGTGCCAGCAGCTTTCGGGACTCGTTTAACTATGGCTACACCTTC
>-|TRBV6-6|TRBJ1-2|-|13
CASSPTVNYGYTF
TGTGCCAGCAGTCCCACAGTTAACTATGGCTACACCTTC
>few|TRBV28|TRBJ2-1|TRBD2|17
CASSQAGGRRTYNEQFF
TGTGCCAGTTCCCAGGCTGGCGGGAGGAGGACCTACAATGAGCAGTTCTTC
>-|TRBV4-2|TRBJ1-1|-|14
CASSHSRQNTEAFF
TGTGCCAGCAGCCACTCTCGACAGAACACTGAAGCTTTCTTT
>-|TRBV29-1|TRBJ1-2|TRBD1|13
CSVEDRALYGYTF
TGCAGCGTTGAGGACAGGGCCCTCTATGGCTACACCTTC
>few|TRBV28|TRBJ1-5|-|15
CASRQGTIRSQPQHF
TGTGCCAGCAGACAGGGAACGATCAGATCTCAGCCCCAGCATTTT
>few|TRBV11-2|TRBJ2-7|TRBD2|14
CASRALAGAYEQYF
TGTGCCAGCAGAGCTCTGGCGGGAGCCTACGAGCAGTACTTC
>few|TRBV5-4|TRBJ2-1|TRBD2|15
CASSSTSTLAGEQFF
TGTGCCAGCAGCTCCACCTCCACCCTAGCGGGGGAGCAGTTCTTC
>-|TRBV5-1|TRBJ2-5|-|13
CASSLVGEETQYF
TGCGCCAGCAGCTTGGTCGGGGAAGAGACCCAGTACTTC
>-|TRBV5-1|TRBJ2-7|-|15
CASSRWGPGFYEQYF
TGCGCCAGCAGCCGGTGGGGGCCAGGCTTCTACGAGCAGTACTTC
>few|TRBV15|TRBJ2-2|TRBD2|15
CATSRREGHTGELFF
TGTGCCACCAGCAGACGGGAGGGCCACACCGGGGAGCTGTTTTTT
>few|TRBV25-1|TRBJ1-1|TRBD1|15
CASSDATGGDTEAFF
TGTGCCAGCAGTGACGCAACAGGGGGCGACACTGAAGCTTTCTTT
>few|TRBV7-3|TRBJ2-5|-|13
CASSLFTEETQYF
TGTGCCAGCAGCTTATTCACGGAAGAGACCCAGTACTTC
>-|TRBV19|TRBJ2-6|-|14
CASTPEPGVPVLTF
TGTGCCAGTACCCCCGAACCGGGAGTCCCCGTCCTGACTTTC
>few|TRBV29-1|TRBJ1-1|-|15
CSVEEVGKGNTEAFF
TGCAGCGTTGAGGAGGTAGGGAAGGGGAACACTGAAGCTTTCTTT
>few|TRBV19|TRBJ2-1|-|16
CASSSHQSTGYNEQFF
TGTGCCAGTAGTTCCCATCAATCAACGGGGTACAATGAGCAGTTCTTC
>-|TRBV2|TRBJ2-3|TRBD1|14
CASRDRTGADTQYF
TGTGCCAGCAGGGATAGGACAGGGGCAGATACGCAGTATTTT
>-|TRBV29-1|TRBJ1-2|-|15
CSVEGGTGKFYGYTF
TGCAGCGTTGAAGGCGGAACAGGAAAGTTCTATGGCTACACCTTC
>-|TRBV15|TRBJ2-1|-|18
CATSRRPPGVGLSDEQFF
TGTGCCACCAGCAGAAGGCCCCCAGGGGTTGGGCTCAGCGATGAGCAGTTCTTC
>few|TRBV5-1|TRBJ2-1|TRBD2|16
CASLTSPSQNRNEQFF
TGCGCCAGCTTGACTAGCCCATCCCAAAACCGTAATGAGCAGTTCTTC
>-|TRBV6-6|TRBJ2-1|-|15
CASSYEGGSYNEQFF
TGTGCCAGCAGTTATGAGGGCGGCTCCTACAATGAGCAGTTCTTC
>once|TRBV7-3|TRBJ2-6|TRBD1|15
CASSSPQGAANVLTF
TGTGCCAGCAGCTCACCTCAGGGGGCGGCCAACGTCCTGACTTTC
>few|TRBV18|TRBJ1-1|-|13
CASSPAEDTEAFF
TGTGCCAGCTCACCAGCGGAGGACACTGAAGCTTTCTTT
>few|TRBV15|TRBJ2-7|-|14
CATSRDGGVYEQYF
TGTGCCACCAGCAGAGATGGAGGTGTCTACGAGCAGTACTTC
>-|TRBV5-4|TRBJ2-7|TRBD1|15
CASSPGTGRFYEQYF
TGTGCCAGCAGCCCGGGGACAGGGAGGTTCTACGAGCAGTACTTC
>few|TRBV7-8|TRBJ2-1|-|13
CASTPVTYNEQFF
TGTGCCAGCACCCCGGTAACCTACAATGAGCAGTTCTTC
>-|TRBV9|TRBJ1-1|TRBD1|16
CASSPPRTGLNTEAFF
TGTGCCAGCAGCCCTCCACGGACAGGACTGAACACTGAAGCTTTCTTT
>once|TRBV9|TRBJ2-7|TRBD2|14
CASSSGLAGGVQYF
TGTGCCAGCAGCTCGGGACTAGCGGGAGGGGTGCAGTACTTC
>-|TRBV29-1|TRBJ2-7|TRBD2|15
CSVTGTSGSSYEQYF
TGCAGCGTTACGGGGACTAGCGGGAGCTCCTACGAGCAGTACTTC
>-|TRBV29-1|TRBJ2-3|-|12
CSVGEGTDTQYF
TGCAGCGTTGGTGAGGGCACAGATACGCAGTATTTT
>few|TRBV9|TRBJ2-7|-|15
CASSVRSGALYEQYF
TGTGCCAGCAGCGTAAGGTCAGGGGCCCTCTACGAGCAGTACTTC
>few|TRBV10-3|TRBJ1-2|-|14
CAISELDTDYGYTF
TGTGCCATCAGTGAATTGGACACCGACTATGGCTACACCTTC
>few|TRBV2|TRBJ2-1|TRBD2|13
CASRSGSYNEQFF
TGTGCCAGCAGGAGCGGGAGCTACAATGAGCAGTTCTTC
>-|TRBV10-2|TRBJ2-7|-|15
CASRDAGTRSYEQYF
TGCGCCAGCAGGGATGCCGGGACTCGCTCCTACGAGCAGTACTTC
>few|TRBV19|TRBJ1-1|-|13
CASSPTQGTEAFF
TGTGCCAGTAGTCCCACCCAGGGAACTGAAGCTTTCTTT
>few|TRBV30|TRBJ2-1|TRBD2|11
CAWSNSGEQFF
TGTGCCTGGAGTAATAGCGGGGAGCAGTTCTTC